A single T cell receptor beta chain is shown here with its context. At the DNA level, this CDR3 is encoded by other sequences in the same sample as well. Only in-frame clones appear in the TCRdb table, and some are missing; sequencing was by immunoSEQ multiplex PCR. The sample contains around 210,000 clones, more than 65% of which appear only once. The sample belongs to a study of blood T cell repertoires in COVID-19. The CDR3 spans 12 residues. The ends lost 6 bases at V and 2 bases at J; junction bases unmatched: 1. Sequencing used peripheral blood. This rearrangement joins TRBV12-3 or TRBV12-4 to TRBJ2-7; 7 bases match TRBD2. This sequence originates from a human donor in a cohort sampled during active COVID-19. CDR3 DNA sequence: TGTGCCAGCAGCCGGGGGGCCTACGAGCAGTACTTC. Protein: CASSRGAYEQYF.